Detailed here is one T cell receptor (beta chain). Its antigen has not been determined. Per-nucleotide qualities are absent, and no much larger clonotype sits a single base away. The data are from a study of T cell changes during pregnancy in multiple sclerosis (dated by TCRdb to between 2018 and 2021). Background on the whole study: The study examined how the T cell repertoire changed over the course of pregnancy in women with multiple sclerosis.

To prepare the library, the immunoSEQ multiplex PCR assay was applied. Here the immuneACCESS table is served through TCRdb, limited to in-frame sequences with V and J called. Missing clones are a known gap in these copies; in checked studies unresolved V genes cover under half, and the rest lacks a known reason. The sample table shows around 80,000 clones, and roughly 94% are seen once. About 2.5% of the sample is held by the ten biggest clonotypes. This TCR came from a female donor with multiple sclerosis, enrolled in a pregnancy study. Specimen: peripheral blood, collected before pregnancy.

The nucleotides read TGTGCCAGCACCCCTGGGAAGACAGGGGTCAACGAGCAGTACTTC. This gives the protein CASTPGKTGVNEQYF. The chain uses TRBV27 and TRBJ2-7; 8 junctional bases match TRBD1. The CDR3 sequence holds 15 residues, the cysteine and phenylalanine included. Kept here is only the CDR3 DNA, which spans 45 bases and is read in frame from base 1. The germline V gene (reference sequence) provides CDR1 MNHEY and CDR2 SMNVEV. From V the trimming removes 7 bases and from J it removes 5 bases, while the gene matches leave 13 bases of the junction unaccounted for.